This note documents a single T cell receptor (beta chain) sequence. The antigen is unknown. Sorted T cells were CFSE-labeled and cultured 5 days with allogeneic regulatory or mature dendritic cells at 1:10. The data derive from a study of regulatory dendritic cells for organ transplantation. Notes on the study in general: The most alloreactive TCR clonotypes were found in resting memory CD8+ cells. Naive T cells showed high diversity, memory cells less, memory CD8+ least.

The data were produced by immunoSEQ multiplex PCR, yet TCRdb's version contains in-frame clones alone and is incomplete. The top ten clones hold 2% to 3% of a sample with approximately 10,000 clones, 65% to 80% of them seen once. CDR3 length: 12 amino acids. Germline CDR1 reads MNHNS; CDR2 reads SASEGT. V was clipped by 6 bases and J by 5 bases, with 11 bases between them. This clonotype originated in a human donor in good health. The sample taken for sequencing was memory CD4+ T cells from blood cultured with regulatory dendritic cells. Subset: CD45RO+ memory T cells. V usage is TRBV6-1 and J usage is TRBJ2-7, with a tentative D call TRBD2 (6 bases). The CDR3: CASSPSGHEQYF. The CDR3 nucleotides are TGTGCCAGCAGCCCGAGCGGGCACGAGCAGTACTTC.